These 19 T cell receptor beta chains share one sample of origin, sequenced in a study of molecular identifiers for immune sequencing clone quantification. TCRdb re-called the PCR reads with MiXCR, one entry per CDR3 protein. The sample contains 85,000 to 130,000 distinct CDR3 sequences, roughly 38% of which appear only once. The sequencing input was naive CD8+ T cells from blood, with Jurkat cell RNA spiked in. Sample subset: FACS-sorted CD8+CD4-CCR7+CD45RA+ naive T cells. These receptors were obtained from a human donor in good health. Some libraries in this study had Jurkat cell RNA spiked in.

As to this clonotype: Lacking the conserved final phenylalanine or tryptophan, this CDR3 likely reflects a read error. This chain connects TRBV12-3 or TRBV12-4 to TRBJ2-3, with D unresolved. V was shortened by 6 bases and J by 2 bases, with 6 bases between the two germline ends. The CDR3 has 12 amino acids. CDR3 nucleotide sequence: TGTGCCAGCAGGGGCGTCACAGATACGCAGTATTTA. Protein sequence: CASRGVTDTQYL.

The chain combines TRBV6-5 with TRBJ2-3, with D unresolved. The CDR3 length is 18 residues. Trimming took 0 bases from V and 1 from J, leaving 17 bases between them. Germline CDR1 and CDR2: MNHEY and SVGAGI. The DNA of the CDR3 is TGTGCCAGCAGTTACTCGAGGCGGTCGACTTGGGGCACAGATACGCAGTATTTT. It is translated as CASSYSRRSTWGTDTQYF.

Written as DNA, the CDR3 is TGCAGTGCTAGAGCTTCCGGGGAGGTCCCCTACGAGCAGTACTTC. Amino acid sequence: CSARASGEVPYEQYF. This sequence joins TRBV20-1 and TRBJ2-7; weak D call: TRBD2 (6 bases). V lost 1 base and J lost 2, with 15 bases in between. The germline gives CDR1 DFQATT, CDR2 SNEGSKA (reference sequence). The CDR3 spans 15 residues.

This clonotype was recorded many times. The V gene is TRBV15, the J gene TRBJ2-1; D unresolved. Germline V gene lookup returns CDR1 LNHNV and CDR2 YYDKDF (reference sequence). The V and J ends lost 1 base and 2 bases respectively, with 12 bases between them. The CDR3 loop spans 16 amino acids. The CDR3 nucleotides are TGTGCCACCAGCAGAGCCCTAAGGAGTACCTACAATGAGCAGTTCTTC. Protein product: CATSRALRSTYNEQFF. The whole variable domain, filled in from reference TRBV15 and TRBJ2-1, reads DAMVIQNPRYQVTQFGKPVTLSCSQTLNHNVMYWYQQKSSQAPKLLFHYYDKDFNNEADTPDNFQSRRPNTSFCFLDIRSPGLGDTAMYLCATSRALRSTYNEQFFGPGTRLTVL.

V gene TRBV28 combines with J gene TRBJ1-1; tentative D call: TRBD1 (6 bases). The CDR3 length is 13 residues. Germline loops: CDR1 MDHEN, CDR2 SYDVKM. V lost 7 bases, J lost 6 bases, and 15 bases lay in between. The CDR3 reads CASTRTDNAEAFF. The CDR3 DNA follows: TGTGCCAGCACCCGGACAGACAACGCTGAAGCTTTCTTT.

The CDR3 is CASSYSPPKRPDTQYF. The CDR3 DNA follows: TGTGCCAGCAGTTACTCCCCCCCCAAACGTCCAGATACGCAGTATTTT. This sequence joins TRBV6-2 or TRBV6-3 and TRBJ2-3; no firm D call. Trimming removed 0 bases at V and 4 bases at J, with 14 bases between. Looked up from germline, CDR1 is MNHEY and CDR2 is SVGEGT. The CDR3 consists of 16 residues.

This chain joins TRBV19 and TRBJ2-1, with D possibly TRBD1 on 5 matching bases. CDR1 is LNHDA, CDR2 SQIVND, per germline (reference sequence). This CDR3 contains 11 residues. The V and J ends lost 1 base and 15 bases respectively, with 10 bases between them. CDR3 nucleotides: TGTGCCAGTAGTATAGCAGGGTGGGGGTTCTTC. Encoded protein: CASSIAGWGFF.

On this clonotype itself: Just one base apart from a much larger clone, this may be a read error. The chain couples TRBV7-9 to TRBJ2-2; D gene unclear. Germline CDR1 is SEHNR and CDR2 is FQNEAQ (reference sequence). Trimming cost V 5 bases and J 7 bases, with 8 bases left between them. This CDR3 comprises 12 residues. The CDR3 region is CASSPIIGELFF. DNA for the CDR3: TGTGCCAGCAGCCCCATCATCGGGGAGCTGTTTTTT.

The chain is built from TRBV7-2 and TRBJ2-3; 11 bases match TRBD2. This CDR3 comprises 17 residues. V shed 3 bases and J 2 bases; nucleotides not matched to a gene: 7. The germline CDR1 and CDR2 sequences are SGHTA and FQGNSA. The CDR3 DNA follows: TGTGCCAGCAGCTTTGAGGGACTAGCGGTTTACACAGATACGCAGTATTTT. This gives the protein CASSFEGLAVYTDTQYF.

The V and J genes are TRBV12-3 or TRBV12-4 and TRBJ2-7; unclear D gene. Trimming took 5 bases from V and 6 from J, leaving 8 bases between them. This CDR3 spans 11 amino acids. CDR3 residues: CASSVASEQYF. DNA for the CDR3: TGTGCCAGCAGTGTTGCCTCCGAGCAGTACTTC.

In this sample, this clonotype turned up a few times. This chain connects TRBV2 to TRBJ1-4; D perhaps matches TRBD1 (5 bases). Between the trimmed V and J ends, which lost 1 base and 4 bases, there was a span of 13 bases. This CDR3 comprises 16 residues. Germline CDR1 is SNHLY and CDR2 is FYNNEI. The CDR3 sequence is CASSEDGDGLNEKLFF. In DNA form, the CDR3 reads TGTGCCAGCAGTGAAGACGGGGACGGACTTAATGAAAAACTGTTTTTT.

This rearrangement joins TRBV20-1 to TRBJ2-3, with a weak D call TRBD2 (5 bases). Trimming pared 4 bases from V and 6 bases from J, leaving 14 bases between. CDR1 is DFQATT and CDR2 is SNEGSKA in the germline V gene (reference sequence). This CDR3 has 13 residues. DNA for the CDR3: TGCAGTGCTAAGGGAGTTTGGACGGATACGCAGTATTTT. Translation gives CSAKGVWTDTQYF.

The chain joins TRBV7-2 to TRBJ2-5, with a possible D match to TRBD1 (6 bases). Trimming left V 3 bases short and J 0 bases short, with 14 bases between. This CDR3 is built from 16 residues. Germline lookup yields CDR1 SGHTA and CDR2 FQGNSA. The CDR3 protein is CASSFSDSQYQETQYF. The DNA for the CDR3 is TGTGCCAGCAGCTTTTCGGACAGCCAGTACCAAGAGACCCAGTACTTC.

The chain combines TRBV4-1 with TRBJ2-7; D unclear. The germline gives CDR1 MGHRA, CDR2 YSYEKL. The ends were cut back, 4 bases at V and 5 bases at J, with 15 bases in the middle. CDR3 length: 14 residues. In nucleotides, the CDR3 is TGCGCCAGCAGCCTCCCTATCGGACGGAACGAGCAGTACTTC. This translates into CASSLPIGRNEQYF.

Comments on this clonotype: This may be a read error: a much more frequent sequence differs by one nucleotide. The gene calls are TRBV29-1 and TRBJ2-1; the D is unclear. Germline V CDR1 and CDR2: SQVTM, ANQGSEA. Between the trimmed V and J ends, which lost 3 bases and 7 bases, there was a span of 4 bases. This CDR3 spans 10 amino acids. In DNA, the CDR3 is TGCAGCGTTGAGAGGAATGAGCAGTTCTTC. It translates to CSVERNEQFF.

Comment on this clonotype: This sequence may be a read error, since a much larger clone differs from it by one base. No conserved phenylalanine or tryptophan is present at the end of the CDR3, so a read error is the likely explanation. In nucleotides, the CDR3 is TGCAGTGAAAGGTCGCCGCAGTATTAT. Amino acids: CSERSPQYY. The chain joins TRBV20-1 to TRBJ2-3; unclear D gene. CDR3 length: 9 amino acids. Germline V lookup: CDR1 DFQATT, CDR2 SNEGSKA (reference sequence). The V end was cut by 7 bases, the J end by 10 bases, with 9 bases between.

This chain connects TRBV28 to TRBJ2-3; D gene ambiguous. The CDR3 is 15 amino acids. The germline V gene encodes CDR1 MDHEN and CDR2 SYDVKM. Trimming shortened V by 6 bases and J by 2 bases, and 15 bases separated the two germline ends. CDR3 amino acids: CASRSQSNLTDTQYF. CDR3 DNA: TGTGCCAGCAGGAGCCAGAGTAACCTCACAGATACGCAGTATTTT.

The genes are TRBV27 and TRBJ2-1; D is unclear. The germline V gene encodes CDR1 MNHEY and CDR2 SMNVEV (reference sequence). V gave up 5 bases and J gave up 10 bases, with 15 bases separating them. This CDR3 comprises 13 residues. The CDR3 sequence is CASSITGPSEQFF. The DNA for the CDR3 is TGTGCCAGCAGTATAACCGGGCCCAGCGAGCAGTTCTTC.

This clonotype showed up just a few times. The chain joins TRBV2 to TRBJ1-2, with D maybe TRBD1 (5 bases). With 3 bases removed from V and 4 bases from J, the gap between germline ends came to 15 bases. The germline gives CDR1 SNHLY, CDR2 FYNNEI. The CDR3 has 15 residues. CDR3 sequence: CASSEGPGPIYGYTF. CDR3 nucleotides: TGTGCCAGCAGTGAGGGGCCAGGACCGATCTATGGCTACACCTTC.